These T cell receptor beta chains were read from a single sample in a study of cytomegalovirus exposure and HLA in healthy donors. Libraries were prepared by immunoSEQ multiplex PCR; TCRdb keeps only in-frame clonotypes and omits some of them. The sample comprises roughly 130,000 clones, around 67% of which are singletons, and around 2.1% rests with the top ten. The sequenced sample consisted of PBMCs. Every receptor here comes from a woman aged 35 to 49 in good health and CMV-seropositive. The CDR3 runs from the conserved cysteine through the conserved F or W. D genes are given only for firm matches. Size tells how often a clone was seen (once, few, many) or the class of an expanded clone, and some rows leave it out.

d_gene | abundance | j_gene | v_gene | CDR3nt | CDR3aa
. | . | TRBJ2-1 | TRBV5-1 | TGCGCCAGCGGTTTTGGGACAACTAAGGAGGAGCAGTTCTTC | CASGFGTTKEEQFF
. | once | TRBJ2-7 | TRBV28 | TGTGCCAGCAGTTTTCCAGGGTCTTACGAGCAGTACTTC | CASSFPGSYEQYF
. | . | TRBJ2-6 | TRBV4-1 | TGCGCCAGCAGCCTTGAAGCCTCGAGCTCTGGGGCCAACGTCCTGACTTTC | CASSLEASSSGANVLTF
. | . | TRBJ1-1 | TRBV25-1 | TGTGCCAGCAACCCGGGAGGACGGCTGAACACTGAAGCTTTCTTT | CASNPGGRLNTEAFF
TRBD1 | . | TRBJ1-4 | TRBV9 | TGTGCCAGCAGCGTAGACCGACAGGGAGGAGAAAAACTGTTTTTT | CASSVDRQGGEKLFF
TRBD2 | . | TRBJ2-2 | TRBV19 | TGTGCCAGTAGTATTCTAGCGGGAGCCGGGGAGCTGTTTTTT | CASSILAGAGELFF
. | . | TRBJ1-1 | TRBV5-1 | TGCGCCAGCAGCTTGCAATTTCACGAGGTGCGGGAGGTTGACACTGAAGCTTTCTTT | CASSLQFHEVREVDTEAFF
TRBD2 | . | TRBJ2-1 | TRBV25-1 | TGTGCCAGCAGTGAATGGACTAGCGGGAGCCTCGATGAGCAGTTCTTC | CASSEWTSGSLDEQFF
TRBD2 | . | TRBJ2-1 | TRBV7-9 | TGTGCCAGCAGCTTTGGACTAGTCTCATACAATGAGCAGTTCTTC | CASSFGLVSYNEQFF
TRBD1 | . | TRBJ2-3 | TRBV30 | TGTGCCTGCACACAGGGGGCAGATACGCAGTATTTT | CACTQGADTQYF
. | once | TRBJ1-2 | TRBV19 | TGTGCCACCGCAAAGCGGGGGGATGGGTATGGCTACACCTTC | CATAKRGDGYGYTF
. | few | TRBJ2-7 | TRBV6-5 | TGTGCCAGCAGCGACAGAGCCTACGAGCAGTACTTC | CASSDRAYEQYF
. | . | TRBJ2-1 | TRBV5-4 | TGTGCCAGCAGCTACAGCGGGTCCCGCACCAATGAGCAGTTCTTC | CASSYSGSRTNEQFF
TRBD2 | . | TRBJ2-2 | TRBV9 | TGTGCCAGCAGCGTTATCCGGGAGGGGTCCGGGGAGCTGTTTTTT | CASSVIREGSGELFF
. | once | TRBJ1-2 | TRBV28 | TGTGCCAGCAGCCTACCAGGGTTCGGCTACACCTTC | CASSLPGFGYTF
TRBD2 | few | TRBJ2-4 | TRBV29-1 | TGCAGCGTCCCGGGTGGGGGGGACATTCAGTACTTC | CSVPGGGDIQYF
TRBD1 | . | TRBJ2-7 | TRBV5-6 | TGTGCCAGCAGCTCAGGGACAGGTACCTACGAGCAGTACTTC | CASSSGTGTYEQYF
TRBD1 | . | TRBJ1-3 | TRBV6-1 | TGTGCCAGCAGTGAAGGCTTAGGCAGGGGGCCGCCGGGTCGAGGAAACACCATATATTTT | CASSEGLGRGPPGRGNTIYF
TRBD1 | . | TRBJ2-1 | TRBV12-5 | TGTGCTAGTGGTTTGGGGGACAGCGGTGCATGGGAGCAGTTCTTC | CASGLGDSGAWEQFF
TRBD1 | few | TRBJ1-1 | TRBV5-1 | TGCGCCAGCAGCTTTTTACAGGGGGAGGGAGGAACTGAAGCTTTCTTT | CASSFLQGEGGTEAFF
. | . | TRBJ1-6 | TRBV2 | TGTGCCAGCAGCGTGACAGCAGATAATTCACCCCTCCACTTT | CASSVTADNSPLHF
. | . | TRBJ1-2 | TRBV4-2 | TGTGCCAGCAGCCAAGATCGGGAGTCCTATGGCTACACCTTC | CASSQDRESYGYTF
TRBD1 | . | TRBJ2-1 | TRBV29-1 | TGCAGCGTTTCTTCAGGACAGGGAAGTCCCAATGAGCAGTTCTTC | CSVSSGQGSPNEQFF
. | . | TRBJ2-7 | TRBV7-3 | TGTGCCAGCAGCTTTGGGGGGGCTTCATCCTACGAGCAGTACTTC | CASSFGGASSYEQYF
TRBD1 | once | TRBJ1-2 | TRBV19 | TGTGCCAGTAGTATAGGGACAGGGAACTATGGCTACACCTTC | CASSIGTGNYGYTF
TRBD1 | . | TRBJ1-3 | TRBV28 | TGTGCCAGCGGAGGGACAGCCTCTGGAAACACCATATATTTT | CASGGTASGNTIYF
. | . | TRBJ1-4 | TRBV28 | TGTGCCAGCAGTCCGCCTCGGTTCGCTAATGAAAAACTGTTTTTT | CASSPPRFANEKLFF
. | . | TRBJ1-1 | TRBV7-3 | TGTGCCACCCTAGAGGATACTGAAGCTTTCTTT | CATLEDTEAFF
TRBD1 | . | TRBJ1-2 | TRBV28 | TGTGCCAGCAGGACAGGGCCCTATGGCTACACCTTC | CASRTGPYGYTF
. | . | TRBJ2-7 | TRBV30 | TGTGCCTGGAGTGTATTCGGGGGTGTGAGGTCCTACGAGCAGTACTTC | CAWSVFGGVRSYEQYF
. | . | TRBJ1-2 | TRBV28 | TGTGCCAGCAGTTTTGGACAGTTATATGGCTACACCTTC | CASSFGQLYGYTF
TRBD1 | . | TRBJ2-1 | TRBV6-4 | TGTGCCAGCAGTGCCTCGGACAGGTACAATGAGCAGTTCTTC | CASSASDRYNEQFF